Listed below are T cell receptor beta chains from one sample, sequenced in a study of blood T cells in healthy people across ages. TCRdb used MiXCR to reprocess the 5' RACE reads, holding one entry per CDR3 protein. The sample includes fewer than 1,200,000 distinct CDR3 sequences, under 30% of them seen just once. This sample also appeared in a second study, on T cells of mothers and their children.

Sequenced: blood. These receptors were collected from a girl aged 2 to 10 in good health. Each CDR3 is given with its conserved first and last residue. The D gene is left open where the match is weak. The size entry is marked missing in some rows and otherwise reads once, few, many or a size class.

>TRBJ2-7|14|NA|TRBV28|NA
TGTGCCAGCAGTTTAAATCCAGGGACCTACGAGCAGTACTTC
CASSLNPGTYEQYF
>TRBJ2-5|12|NA|TRBV28|NA
TGTGCCAGCAGTTTTGACCCAGAGACCCAGTACTTC
CASSFDPETQYF
>TRBJ2-4|17|few|TRBV7-2|NA
TGTGCCAGCAGTCTTACCGGGGGGACAGTAGCCAAAAACATTCAGTACTTC
CASSLTGGTVAKNIQYF
>TRBJ2-1|15|few|TRBV7-6|NA
TGTGCCAGCAGCTTACAGGGGCGGTGGGACAATGAGCAGTTCTTC
CASSLQGRWDNEQFF
>TRBJ2-7|15|NA|TRBV27|TRBD2
TGTGCCAGCGGGCGGTTCCCTAGCGGGTCCTACGAGCAGTACTTC
CASGRFPSGSYEQYF
>TRBJ2-7|15|NA|TRBV28|NA
TGTGCCAGCAAGATAAGGGACGGAAGCTCCTACGAGCAGTACTTC
CASKIRDGSSYEQYF
>TRBJ2-1|12|few|TRBV29-1|NA
TGCAGCGTTGAAGAGGGCGGGGATCCCCAGTTCTTC
CSVEEGGDPQFF
>TRBJ2-5|14|few|TRBV2|NA
TGTGCCAGTGAGGGTCACTCCATTCAAGAGACCCAGTACTTC
CASEGHSIQETQYF
>TRBJ2-7|12|NA|TRBV9|NA
TGTGCCAGCAGCGTATCAGGGAGGGAGCAGTACTTC
CASSVSGREQYF
>TRBJ1-1|16|few|TRBV4-1|NA
TGCGCCAGCAGCCTTACTACGGATACTTTGAACACTGAAGCTTTCTTT
CASSLTTDTLNTEAFF
>TRBJ1-2|16|few|TRBV2|TRBD1
TGTGCCAGTCCGGAGGGACAGGGGGCTGCTAACTATGGCTACACCTTC
CASPEGQGAANYGYTF
>TRBJ2-3|15|few|TRBV6-1|TRBD1
TGTGCCAGCAGTCCGGACAGGAGTCTTTCAGATACGCAGTATTTT
CASSPDRSLSDTQYF
>TRBJ1-1|13|NA|TRBV5-6|NA
TGTGCCAGCAGCTTGGCCACCCGGGATCGAGCTTTCTTT
CASSLATRDRAFF
>TRBJ1-2|13|few|TRBV27|TRBD1
TGTGCCAGTGGGACGGAAGGACAGGCTGGCTACACCTTC
CASGTEGQAGYTF
>TRBJ1-5|13|NA|TRBV2|NA
TGTGCCAGCATGGACAGAACGAATCAGCCCCAGCATTTT
CASMDRTNQPQHF
>TRBJ2-1|11|few|TRBV6-1|NA
TGTGCCACTGACAGTTACAATGAGCAGTTCTTC
CATDSYNEQFF
>TRBJ2-7|13|few|TRBV6-5|NA
TGTGCCAGCAGAGTCTTAGAAGGATACGAGCAGTACTTC
CASRVLEGYEQYF
>TRBJ2-1|15|NA|TRBV7-2|TRBD1
TGTGCCAGCAGCCCCTATGACAGGGGCCACAATGAGCAGTTCTTC
CASSPYDRGHNEQFF
>TRBJ2-6|17|few|TRBV28|TRBD2
TGTGCCAGCAGTCTACTAGCGGGAACGCCTGGGGCCAACGTCCTGACTTTC
CASSLLAGTPGANVLTF
>TRBJ1-2|14|NA|TRBV28|NA
TGTGCCAGCAGTTTAGGGGCGCGGGTTCATGGCTACACCTTC
CASSLGARVHGYTF
>TRBJ2-3|16|few|TRBV3-1|NA
TGTGCCAGCAGCCAAGTTAGTGGGAGATCGACAGATACGCAGTATTTT
CASSQVSGRSTDTQYF
>TRBJ2-3|14|NA|TRBV10-3|TRBD2
TGTGCCATCAGCGGACTAGCAGGCACAGATACGCAGTATTTT
CAISGLAGTDTQYF
>TRBJ1-1|15|NA|TRBV28|NA
TGTGCCAGCAGTCCCCGCGGGGTCATGAACACTGAAGCTTTCTTT
CASSPRGVMNTEAFF
>TRBJ2-5|16|few|TRBV5-1|NA
TGCGCCAGCAGCTTGGGCAGCTCTCGTTTCCAAGAGACCCAGTACTTC
CASSLGSSRFQETQYF